The 28 T cell receptor beta chains presented below share a single source sample, sequenced in a study of cytomegalovirus exposure and HLA in healthy donors. Repertoires were generated with immunoSEQ multiplex PCR, while TCRdb's copy carries only in-frame clones and drops some. The sample has around 220,000 clones, over 70% seen once. The sequenced sample was PBMCs. The receptors here all came from a woman aged 25 to 39 in good health and CMV-seropositive.

The chain joins TRBV28 to TRBJ1-2, with a tentative D call TRBD1 (5 bases). V lost 1 base to trimming and J lost 7 bases, with 13 bases between them. This CDR3 spans 14 amino acids. Germline-derived CDR1 and CDR2 are MDHEN and SYDVKM. The CDR3 here is CASSLYRGDSGYTF. For the CDR3, the DNA is TGTGCCAGCAGTTTATATCGGGGGGATAGTGGCTACACCTTC.

V usage is TRBV27 and J usage is TRBJ2-1; 8 bases are shared with TRBD1. The CDR3 covers 15 residues. Germline V CDR1 and CDR2: MNHEY, SMNVEV (reference sequence). J lost 0 bases, V lost 5 bases, and 3 bases had no gene match. CDR3 nucleotides: TGTGCCAGCAGTAGGACAGGGCTCTCCTACAATGAGCAGTTCTTC. The encoded protein is CASSRTGLSYNEQFF.

V gene TRBV25-1 combines with J gene TRBJ1-2; D possibly corresponds to TRBD1 (5 bases). Germline CDR1 is MGHDK and CDR2 is SYGVNS. CDR3 size: 15 residues. Trimming pared 1 base from V and 2 bases from J, leaving 11 bases between. The CDR3 nucleotides read TGTGCCAGCAGTGAATTTGGGAGGGGCAACTATGGCTACACCTTC. It specifies CASSEFGRGNYGYTF.

The V call is TRBV19, the J call TRBJ2-7; 11 nucleotides align to TRBD2. The V gene's germline CDR1 is LNHDA and CDR2 SQIVND (reference sequence). After removal of 6 bases from V and 0 bases from J, the junction contained 4 bases not matched to a gene. The CDR3 spans 15 residues. As DNA, the CDR3 is TGTGCCAGTAGCACTACTAGCGGGAGCTCCTACGAGCAGTACTTC. Translated: CASSTTSGSSYEQYF.

The V gene is TRBV6-5, the J gene TRBJ1-2; D is ambiguous. Between the trimmed V and J ends, which lost 6 bases and 3 bases, there was a span of 11 bases. Germline CDR1 MNHEY, CDR2 SVGAGI. The CDR3 covers 13 residues. In DNA, the CDR3 is TGTGCCAGCAGCCCACACGCCTACTATGGCTACACCTTC. It specifies CASSPHAYYGYTF.

V usage is TRBV9 and J usage is TRBJ2-4, with 9 positions matching TRBD1. V gave up 2 bases and J gave up 7 bases; unmatched junction bases: 4. Germline lookup yields CDR1 SGDLS and CDR2 YYNGEE. The CDR3 extends over 14 amino acids. Here the CDR3 reads CASSVTGGDNIQYF. The CDR3 DNA reads TGTGCCAGCAGCGTGACAGGGGGAGATAACATTCAGTACTTC. Filled out from reference TRBV9 and TRBJ2-4, the complete variable domain reads DSGVTQTPKHLITATGQRVTLRCSPRSGDLSVYWYQQSLDQGLQFLIQYYNGEERAKGNILERFSAQQFPDLHSELNLSSLELGDSALYFCASSVTGGDNIQYFGAGTRLSVL.

CDR3 coding DNA: TGTGCCAGCAGTAAGATTCCCGCTTTCTTT. Amino acid sequence: CASSKIPAFF. V and J are TRBV6-5 and TRBJ1-1; D is unresolved. CDR1 is MNHEY and CDR2 is SVGAGI in the germline V gene. Between the trimmed V and J ends, which lost 5 bases and 11 bases, there was a span of 9 bases. The CDR3 is 10 residues long.

The chain joins TRBV4-3 to TRBJ2-1, with TRBD1 matching 8 bases. Germline lookup yields CDR1 LGHNA and CDR2 YSLEER. V gave up 3 bases and J gave up 7 bases; unmatched junction bases: 8. The CDR3 consists of 15 residues. CDR3 coding DNA: TGCGCCAGCAGCCAGTCCCGGGACAGGCGTAATGAGCAGTTCTTC. This sequence encodes CASSQSRDRRNEQFF.

This chain uses TRBV6-1 with TRBJ2-1; 7 bases match TRBD2. J gave up 5 bases and V 7 bases, and 5 bases lay outside the gene matches. From germline, CDR1 is MNHNS and CDR2 SASEGT. The CDR3 sequence is 13 residues long. The CDR3 loop reads CASILAPNNEQFF. DNA for the CDR3: TGTGCCAGCATACTAGCGCCTAACAATGAGCAGTTCTTC.

This clone has a single count. J is TRBJ2-5 and V is TRBV5-1; 10 bases are shared with TRBD2. V gave up 0 bases and J gave up 4 bases; unmatched junction bases: 6. CDR1 and CDR2 (germline): SGHRS, YFSETQ. The CDR3 has 16 amino acids. This CDR3 reads CASSLVTSGVRETQYF. For the CDR3, the DNA is TGCGCCAGCAGCTTGGTTACTAGCGGGGTCAGAGAGACCCAGTACTTC.

V usage is TRBV7-8 and J usage is TRBJ2-7; 7 nucleotides match TRBD2. J was trimmed by 5 bases and V by 1 base; bases with no gene match: 8. Germline values: CDR1 SGHVS, CDR2 FQNEAQ. CDR3 length: 15 residues. This chain's CDR3 is CASSLEVAGDNEQYF. The CDR3, as DNA: TGTGCCAGCAGCTTAGAGGTTGCGGGAGATAACGAGCAGTACTTC.

This clone was observed a handful of times. V and J are TRBV27 and TRBJ1-2; D remains unclear. V lost 5 bases and J 4 bases, leaving 8 bases between the germline ends. CDR1 is MNHEY, CDR2 SMNVEV, per germline (reference sequence). This CDR3 has 12 amino acids. The CDR3 DNA is TGTGCCAGCAGTGCCGGGGTCTATGGCTACACCTTC. It translates to CASSAGVYGYTF.

V is TRBV27 and J is TRBJ1-4; 7 positions match TRBD1. V lost 6 bases, J lost 6 bases, and 22 bases stayed unmatched. This CDR3 region has 19 residues. In germline, CDR1 is MNHEY, CDR2 SMNVEV (reference sequence). As DNA, the CDR3 is TGTGCCAGCAGCCCACTACAGGGGACAAATCTAATGGGGCATGAAAAACTGTTTTTT. The encoded protein is CASSPLQGTNLMGHEKLFF.

J is TRBJ2-1 and V is TRBV7-9; maybe TRBD1 (5 bases). Germline values: CDR1 SEHNR, CDR2 FQNEAQ (reference sequence). Trimming cost V 2 bases and J 12 bases, with 11 bases left between them. The CDR3 is made up of 12 amino acids. In DNA form, the CDR3 reads TGTGCCAGCAGCTTACAGGGCAGAGGGCAGTTCTTC. This gives the protein CASSLQGRGQFF.

The chain couples TRBV5-1 to TRBJ2-7; the D gene could be TRBD1 or TRBD2 (5 bases each). V was pared by 4 bases and J by 0 bases, with 11 bases between. Germline V gene lookup returns CDR1 SGHRS and CDR2 YFSETQ. The CDR3 runs 14 residues. This CDR3 is CASSPGPSSYEQYF. As DNA, the CDR3 is TGCGCCAGCAGCCCGGGACCGAGCTCCTACGAGCAGTACTTC.

The rearrangement links TRBV9 to TRBJ2-7, with 9 bases aligning to TRBD1. V dropped 2 bases and J dropped 2; count of bases not matched to a gene: 5. CDR1 is SGDLS, CDR2 YYNGEE, per germline. There are 15 residues in the CDR3. CDR3 loop: CASSVSGTGTYEQYF. In DNA form, the CDR3 reads TGTGCCAGCAGCGTGTCCGGGACAGGGACCTACGAGCAGTACTTC.

V usage is TRBV18 and J usage is TRBJ2-7; TRBD1 or TRBD2 may be the D gene (5 bases each). CDR1 KGHSH and CDR2 LQKENI come from the germline V gene. The V end lost 3 bases, the J end lost 9 bases, and 18 bases lay between the germline ends. The CDR3 runs to 14 residues. CDR3 loop: CASSPTGDGSVQYF. The CDR3 DNA sequence: TGTGCCAGCTCACCGACCGGGGACGGGTCTGTGCAGTACTTC.

The V call is TRBV5-4, the J call TRBJ1-2; D call uncertain. Between the trimmed V and J ends, which lost 0 bases and 8 bases, there was a span of 8 bases. Germline V lookup: CDR1 SGHNT, CDR2 YYREEE (reference sequence). The CDR3 loop spans 12 amino acids. CDR3 bases: TGTGCCAGCAGCTTGGGTATTCAGGGCTACACCTTC. Encoded protein: CASSLGIQGYTF.

The V call is TRBV28, the J call TRBJ1-2; no reliable D call. V lost 8 bases to trimming and J lost 7 bases, with 14 bases between them. CDR1 MDHEN and CDR2 SYDVKM come from the germline V gene. This CDR3 contains 12 residues. CDR3: CASHGLKFGYTF. The CDR3 DNA sequence: TGTGCCAGCCATGGCCTTAAATTTGGCTACACCTTC.

This clone was detected only a few times. The chain employs TRBV29-1 and TRBJ2-7; 7 nucleotides align to TRBD1. The CDR3 covers 11 residues. With V trimmed by 7 bases and J by 3 bases, 3 bases remained unmatched. Germline loops: CDR1 SQVTM, CDR2 ANQGSEA. CDR3 coding DNA: TGCAGCGCAGGGACAGACTACGAGCAGTACTTC. Translated: CSAGTDYEQYF.

This chain links TRBV28 with TRBJ1-1; weak D call: TRBD1 (5 bases). V lost 6 bases to trimming and J lost 2 bases, with 19 bases between them. The CDR3 extends over 16 amino acids. Germline CDR1 and CDR2: MDHEN and SYDVKM. CDR3 amino acids: CASSRGGVGVNTEAFF. CDR3 bases: TGTGCCAGCAGCCGCGGGGGGGTGGGAGTAAACACTGAAGCTTTCTTT.

This clone has a handful of counts. The chain employs TRBV6-5 and TRBJ1-2; D is ambiguous. Germline V lookup: CDR1 MNHEY, CDR2 SVGAGI. V dropped 7 bases and J dropped 2 bases, with 11 bases sitting between them. This CDR3 is 13 amino acids long. In nucleotides, the CDR3 is TGTGCCAGCATCGAACCGATAAACTATGGCTACACCTTC. This translates into CASIEPINYGYTF.

This chain connects TRBV11-1 to TRBJ2-2; 7 bases agree with TRBD1. CDR3 length: 16 amino acids. V gave up 2 bases and J gave up 0 bases; unmatched junction bases: 3. Germline CDR1 SGHAT, CDR2 FQDESV (reference sequence). In nucleotides, the CDR3 is TGTGCCAGCAGCTTACTCAGGGGGTCGAACACCGGGGAGCTGTTTTTT. Protein sequence: CASSLLRGSNTGELFF. Together with reference TRBV11-1 and TRBJ2-2, the CDR3 gives the full variable domain: EAEVAQSPRYKITEKSQAVAFWCDPISGHATLYWYRQILGQGPELLVQFQDESVVDDSQLPKDRFSAERLKGVDSTLKIQPAELGDSAMYLCASSLLRGSNTGELFFGEGSRLTVL.

The chain uses TRBV14 and TRBJ1-2; 8 positions match TRBD1. Germline V CDR1 and CDR2: SGHDN, FVKESK. This CDR3 comprises 16 residues. V dropped 4 bases and J dropped 4; count of bases not matched to a gene: 11. CDR3 region: CASSPERTGPFYGYTF. The CDR3 DNA reads TGTGCCAGCAGCCCCGAGCGGACAGGGCCCTTCTATGGCTACACCTTC.

The chain joins TRBV11-2 to TRBJ2-7, with no clear D. This CDR3 is built from 10 residues. V was clipped by 5 bases and J by 5 bases, with 4 bases between them. Germline-derived CDR1 and CDR2 are SGHAT and FQNNGV. CDR3 coding DNA: TGTGCCAGCAGCGTGAACGAGCAGTACTTC. Amino acid sequence: CASSVNEQYF.

The rearrangement uses TRBV11-3 and TRBJ2-3, with 9 bases aligning to TRBD1. The V segment lost 4 bases and the J segment 4 bases; nucleotides outside the gene matches: 9. The CDR3 contains 16 residues. Germline V lookup: CDR1 SGHNT, CDR2 YENEEA. DNA of the CDR3: TGTGCCAGCAGCTCTCGAACAGGGGGCCAAGCAGATACGCAGTATTTT. Amino acids: CASSSRTGGQADTQYF.

The chain joins TRBV5-4 to TRBJ1-2, with a weak D call TRBD1 (5 bases). V dropped 3 bases and J dropped 9 bases, with 21 bases sitting between them. This CDR3 is built from 15 residues. CDR1 and CDR2 (germline): SGHNT, YYREEE (reference sequence). CDR3 sequence: CASSSLITGFRSYTF. CDR3 bases: TGTGCCAGCAGCTCACTTATAACAGGATTCCGCAGCTACACCTTC.

This CDR3 is CASSIVGGRDGYTF. In DNA form, the CDR3 reads TGTGCCAGTAGTATAGTTGGGGGAAGAGATGGCTACACCTTC. The rearrangement links TRBV19 to TRBJ1-2, with D perhaps matching TRBD1 (5 bases). Trimming removed 1 base from V and 6 bases from J, with 12 bases in between. Germline V gives CDR1 LNHDA, CDR2 SQIVND (reference sequence). The CDR3 spans 14 residues.